This T cell receptor beta chain was profiled in a study of metastatic and nonmetastatic thyroid tumors. On the study more broadly: Comparative analysis of repertoires was undertaken across blood and tumor or nodule tissue obtained from malignant and benign thyroid patients.

Thyroid surgery was preceded by no treatment in any patient. Original processing notes: Across clinicopathological groups, CDR3 differences served as the basis for building a distant-metastasis classifier for papillary thyroid cancer. TCRdb called clones again from the PCR reads with MiXCR. The V and J calls were determined by TCRdb, not by the authors. The table records 30,000 to 35,000 clones, 14% to 15% of them present only once. V lost 4 bases and J lost 5; bases outside the gene matches: 7. This CDR3 is built from 14 residues. In germline, CDR1 is SGDLS, CDR2 YYNGEE. Sequencing was done on a sample of blood. The genes are TRBV9 and TRBJ2-7, with 9 nucleotides matching TRBD2. This clonotype was sampled from a male donor with papillary thyroid cancer or a benign thyroid nodule (not recorded which). Some clones in this sample may be carry-over from other donors' samples. The CDR3 reads CASSLVSGSHEQYF. The CDR3 DNA is TGTGCCAGCAGCTTAGTTAGCGGGAGCCACGAGCAGTACTTC. Supplemented by reference TRBV9 and TRBJ2-7, the full variable domain reads DSGVTQTPKHLITATGQRVTLRCSPRSGDLSVYWYQQSLDQGLQFLIQYYNGEERAKGNILERFSAQQFPDLHSELNLSSLELGDSALYFCASSLVSGSHEQYFGPGTRLTVT.